The rows below give T cell receptor beta chains drawn from one sample of a study of T cell responses to AZD1222 COVID-19 vaccine. Sequencing used immunoSEQ multiplex PCR; TCRdb keeps in-frame clones, though not all of them. The sample lists roughly 93,000 clones; about 88% were seen once. Source: peripheral blood, taken on day 0 of AZD1222 vaccination. These receptors were obtained from an adult in good health. Both conserved end residues are part of each CDR3. The order of the fields is V gene, J gene, D gene, clone size, CDR3 DNA, CDR3 protein. D genes are given only for firm matches. Not every row has a clone size; where given, it reads once, few, many or a size class.

TRBV6-5	TRBJ2-5	TRBD2	-	TGTGCCGCGGCTAGACTAGCGGGGCTCCAAGAGACCCAGTACTTC	CAAARLAGLQETQYF
TRBV28	TRBJ2-2	-	-	TGTGCCAGCATCAGTCAGAACACCGGGGAGCTGTTTTTT	CASISQNTGELFF
TRBV28	TRBJ1-5	-	-	TGTGCCAGCAGTCCCATGTCCTTTTCTTCGAGTCAGCCCCAGCATTTT	CASSPMSFSSSQPQHF
TRBV5-6	TRBJ1-3	-	few	TGTGCCAGCAGCCGGTATACCATCGGGGCCATCTCTGGAAACACCATATATTTT	CASSRYTIGAISGNTIYF
TRBV19	TRBJ1-5	-	-	TGTGCCAGTAGTATAGGAACAGGGAATCAGCCCCAGCATTTT	CASSIGTGNQPQHF
TRBV4-1	TRBJ2-2	-	-	TGCGCCAGCAGCCAAATCGGAGTCGCCGGGGAGCTGTTTTTT	CASSQIGVAGELFF
TRBV5-4	TRBJ1-5	-	-	TGTGCCAGCAGCTTCCTTAATCAGCCCCAGCATTTT	CASSFLNQPQHF
TRBV6-5	TRBJ1-5	-	-	TGTGCCAGCAGCCCAGGACAGTCCAATCAGCCCCAGCATTTT	CASSPGQSNQPQHF
TRBV5-1	TRBJ2-2	TRBD1	-	TGCGCCAGCAGCCCCCAGACAGGGGCGAACACCGGGGAGCTGTTTTTT	CASSPQTGANTGELFF
TRBV10-3	TRBJ1-2	-	-	TGTGCCATCAGGCCCGGACTTACGGACGTTGGCTACACCTTC	CAIRPGLTDVGYTF
TRBV11-2	TRBJ1-2	-	-	TGTGCCAGCAGCAAAGACCGAGACTATGGCTACACCTTC	CASSKDRDYGYTF
TRBV6-4	TRBJ2-6	-	-	TGTGCCAGCAGTGACGGGGCTGGGGCCAACGTCCTGACTTTC	CASSDGAGANVLTF
TRBV28	TRBJ1-5	-	-	TGTGCCAGCAGCCCCGCCATTAGCAATCAGCCCCAGCATTTT	CASSPAISNQPQHF
TRBV5-1	TRBJ1-4	-	-	TGCGCCAGCAGCTTGGGGCTTGCGGGGGAAAAACTGTTTTTT	CASSLGLAGEKLFF
TRBV10-2	TRBJ1-6	-	-	TGCGCCAGCAGCCAGGACAGTTATAATTCACCCCTCCACTTT	CASSQDSYNSPLHF
TRBV7-9	TRBJ1-6	TRBD1	-	TGTGCCAGCGGGACAGGGGCCGGGGTATCGCCCCTCCACTTT	CASGTGAGVSPLHF
TRBV28	TRBJ1-1	-	-	TGTGCCAGCAGGGTCCCGGCGGGGCTGAACACTGAAGCTTTCTTT	CASRVPAGLNTEAFF
TRBV5-1	TRBJ1-2	-	-	TGCGCCAGCAGCCCTCAGGTCGGGGGCAATGGCTACACCTTC	CASSPQVGGNGYTF
TRBV7-9	TRBJ2-1	-	-	TGTGCCAGCAGCTTAGAACGGGACATCTTAAATGAGCAGTTCTTC	CASSLERDILNEQFF
TRBV13	TRBJ2-1	TRBD2	-	TGTGCCAGCAGCCCCGCCGGCGGGGGGGCCAATGAGCAGTTCTTC	CASSPAGGGANEQFF
TRBV12-3/TRBV12-4	TRBJ1-1	-	-	TGTGCCAGCAGTTTATTGCACACTGAAGCTTTCTTT	CASSLLHTEAFF
TRBV5-5	TRBJ2-7	-	-	TGTGCCAGCAGCTTGGACATTCACTACGAGCAGTACTTC	CASSLDIHYEQYF